This T cell receptor beta chain was sequenced for a study of T cell responses to AZD1222 COVID-19 vaccine. Germline CDR1 is SNHLY and CDR2 is FYNNEI. V was clipped by 6 bases and J by 0 bases, with 21 bases between them. CDR3 size: 18 residues. This clone was counted once. Sequencing used immunoSEQ multiplex PCR; TCRdb keeps in-frame clones, though not all of them. Of over 100,000 clones in the sample, approximately 90% are singletons; the top ten hold 6.9%. The chain recombines TRBV2 with TRBJ1-5, with a possible D match to TRBD1 (5 bases). This clonotype was obtained from an adult in good health. The starting material was peripheral blood, obtained on day 0 of AZD1222 vaccination. CDR3 in amino acids: CASSERAGGTYSNQPQHF. The DNA of the CDR3 is TGTGCCAGCAGCGAAAGGGCGGGGGGGACCTATAGCAATCAGCCCCAGCATTTT. Variable domain in full (rest from reference TRBV2 and TRBJ1-5): EPEVTQTPSHQVTQMGQEVILRCVPISNHLYFYWYRQILGQKVEFLVSFYNNEISEKSEIFDDQFSVERPDGSNFTLKIRSTKLEDSAMYFCASSERAGGTYSNQPQHFGDGTRLSIL.